This TCR beta chain was obtained from a study of blood T cell repertoires in COVID-19. Generated by immunoSEQ multiplex PCR, the TCRdb table keeps only in-frame clones and is missing some. The sample consists of fewer than 400,000 clones, around 90% of them appearing once. The CDR3 covers 15 residues. Germline V gives CDR1 SGDLS, CDR2 YYNGEE. V lost 4 bases to trimming and J lost 6 bases; unmatched junction nucleotides: 8. Sequencing was carried out using PBMCs or T cells enriched from blood (not recorded which). V and J are TRBV9 and TRBJ2-3; 10 bases align to TRBD1. The sequence was collected from a woman under 30 who had recovered from COVID-19. The CDR3 nucleotides read TGTGCCAGCAGCAGCCGGGACAGGGGATCGGATACGCAGTATTTT. This gives the protein CASSSRDRGSDTQYF. The full variable domain, its missing parts supplied by reference TRBV9 and TRBJ2-3, is DSGVTQTPKHLITATGQRVTLRCSPRSGDLSVYWYQQSLDQGLQFLIQYYNGEERAKGNILERFSAQQFPDLHSELNLSSLELGDSALYFCASSSRDRGSDTQYFGPGTRLTVL.